The 28 T cell receptor beta chains given below trace back to one sample, sequenced in a study of blood T cell repertoires in COVID-19. Measured with immunoSEQ multiplex PCR; TCRdb has only the in-frame clones, and not every one. The sample carries roughly 260,000 clones, 82% recorded once. Source material: peripheral blood. These receptor sequences come from a woman older than 75 with active or convalescent COVID-19.

J is TRBJ1-5 and V is TRBV19; 9 bases agree with TRBD1. The CDR3 length is 14 residues. J lost 6 bases, V lost 4 bases, and 4 bases had no gene match. Germline V gene lookup returns CDR1 LNHDA and CDR2 SQIVND (reference sequence). This CDR3 reads CASSNRGRGQPQHF. For the CDR3, the DNA is TGTGCCAGTAGTAACAGGGGGCGAGGTCAGCCCCAGCATTTT.

The chain is built from TRBV14 and TRBJ1-5; D not resolved. Trimming took off 2 bases at V and 4 bases at J, with 3 bases between the two ends. This CDR3 is built from 12 residues. Germline V gives CDR1 SGHDN, CDR2 FVKESK. CDR3 residues: CASSQSNQPQHF. The DNA of the CDR3 is TGTGCCAGCAGCCAATCTAATCAGCCCCAGCATTTT.

The chain couples TRBV28 to TRBJ2-1; the D gene is possibly TRBD2 (6 bases). Germline loops: CDR1 MDHEN, CDR2 SYDVKM. V was clipped by 1 base and J by 3 bases, with 13 bases between them. The CDR3 totals 16 residues. The CDR3 DNA is TGTGCCAGCAGTTTATCTTCCGGGGGTTACTACAATGAGCAGTTCTTC. Translated, it gives CASSLSSGGYYNEQFF.

The V and J genes are TRBV5-1 and TRBJ2-3, with 10 bases identical to TRBD1. The CDR3 length is 14 residues. CDR1 is SGHRS, CDR2 YFSETQ, per germline. Unmatched junction bases numbered 8, after V lost 7 bases and J lost 6 bases. The CDR3 DNA reads TGCGCCAGCGGACAGGGGGTCCCTCCGGATACGCAGTATTTT. Its protein product is CASGQGVPPDTQYF.

V and J are TRBV18 and TRBJ1-3; D unclear. The V gene's germline CDR1 is KGHSH and CDR2 LQKENI. This CDR3 spans 15 amino acids. Trimming cost V 2 bases and J 4 bases, with 12 bases left between them. The CDR3 DNA sequence: TGTGCCAGCTCACCATACACAAGACAAGGAAACACCATATATTTT. Protein product: CASSPYTRQGNTIYF.

V is TRBV30 and J is TRBJ2-5; D is perhaps TRBD2 (6 bases). CDR1 is GTSNPN, CDR2 SVGIG, per germline (reference sequence). The CDR3 length is 14 residues. V lost 1 base, J lost 4 bases, and 13 bases lay in between. CDR3 residues: CAWSGGVVRETQYF. The DNA of the CDR3 is TGTGCCTGGAGTGGCGGGGTAGTGAGAGAGACCCAGTACTTC.

The V and J genes are TRBV28 and TRBJ1-5; unclear D gene. Germline lookup yields CDR1 MDHEN and CDR2 SYDVKM. This CDR3 is built from 14 residues. Trimming cost V 6 bases and J 1 base, with 10 bases left between them. The CDR3 DNA sequence: TGTGCCAGCAGAAACTCCTTGAGCAATCAGCCCCAGCATTTT. The encoded protein is CASRNSLSNQPQHF.

The chain has TRBV5-1 and TRBJ1-1; D is uncertain. The V end was cut by 1 base, the J end by 1 base, with 8 bases between. Germline lookup yields CDR1 SGHRS and CDR2 YFSETQ. This CDR3 is 14 amino acids long. The CDR3 loop reads CASSLTNRNTEAFF. CDR3 in DNA: TGCGCCAGCAGCTTGACCAACAGGAACACTGAAGCTTTCTTT.

The CDR3 DNA is TGTGCCACCAGTGACGGGCAGGGGGCAGCTGGAAACACCATATATTTT. As protein: CATSDGQGAAGNTIYF. V usage is TRBV24-1 and J usage is TRBJ1-3; TRBD1 matches 8 bases. Per germline, CDR1 KGHDR and CDR2 SFDVKD. CDR3 length: 16 residues. Losses at the gene ends were 4 bases for V and 2 bases for J; bases not matched to a gene: 6.

The chain is built from TRBV11-2 and TRBJ1-4; D ambiguous. The CDR3 is made up of 13 amino acids. V was cut by 5 bases and J by 5 bases, with 9 bases left in between. CDR1 and CDR2 (germline): SGHAT, FQNNGV. CDR3: CASSRNRNEKLFF. CDR3 bases: TGTGCCAGCAGCCGAAACCGGAATGAAAAACTGTTTTTT.

This clone has just one count. This rearrangement joins TRBV3-1 (or the pseudogene TRBV3-2) to TRBJ1-3; D remains ambiguous. The CDR3 sequence is 15 residues long. Trimming removed 4 bases from V and 0 bases from J, with 10 bases in between. Germline CDR1 is LGHDT and CDR2 is YNNKEL (reference sequence). CDR3 sequence reads: CASSRPVISGNTIYF. The CDR3 DNA follows: TGTGCCAGCAGCCGGCCAGTGATCTCTGGAAACACCATATATTTT.

This sequence joins TRBV27 and TRBJ2-1; TRBD2 agrees at 9 bases. Germline assignment: CDR1 MNHEY and CDR2 SMNVEV (reference sequence). This CDR3 has 17 amino acids. J was trimmed by 4 bases and V by 1 base; bases with no gene match: 8. CDR3 DNA sequence: TGTGCCAGCAGTTTATTTAGCGGGGGAGAAGTTTACAATGAGCAGTTCTTC. Translating gives CASSLFSGGEVYNEQFF.

The gene calls are TRBV7-2 and TRBJ1-3, with 10 bases identical to TRBD1. Germline V gene data show CDR1 as SGHTA and CDR2 as FQGNSA. V shed 2 bases, J shed 4 bases, and the junction held 5 bases outside the gene matches. CDR3 size: 16 residues. CDR3 sequence reads: CASSLLRTGGGNTIYF. In DNA form, the CDR3 reads TGTGCCAGCAGCTTACTCCGGACAGGGGGAGGAAACACCATATATTTT. The full variable domain, its missing parts supplied by reference TRBV7-2 and TRBJ1-3, is GAGVSQSPSNKVTEKGKDVELRCDPISGHTALYWYRQSLGQGLEFLIYFQGNSAPDKSGLPSDRFSAERTGGSVSTLTIQRTQQEDSAVYLCASSLLRTGGGNTIYFGEGSWLTVV.

The chain combines TRBV15 with TRBJ1-2, with TRBD1 as a possible D gene (6 bases). This CDR3 region has 15 residues. Trimming left V 4 bases short and J 7 bases short, with 19 bases between. Germline CDR1 and CDR2: LNHNV and YYDKDF (reference sequence). The CDR3 DNA reads as TGTGCCACCAGCACAACGGCTAGGACAGTACGTGGCTACACCTTC. It is translated as CATSTTARTVRGYTF.

This chain uses TRBV7-2 with TRBJ1-1; D unresolved. Trimming removed 2 bases from V and 1 base from J, with 14 bases in between. The CDR3 is 16 amino acids. Germline assignment: CDR1 SGHTA and CDR2 FQGNSA. DNA of the CDR3: TGTGCCAGCAGCTTATTGCCAGGCGGAGGGAACACTGAAGCTTTCTTT. As protein: CASSLLPGGGNTEAFF.

The table lists this clone with a few counts. This chain joins TRBV2 and TRBJ2-2, with 8 bases that match TRBD1. V trimming: 6 bases; J trimming: 7 bases; junction bases outside the gene matches: 4. Per germline, CDR1 SNHLY and CDR2 FYNNEI. This CDR3 spans 13 amino acids. The DNA for the CDR3 is TGTGCCAGCAGGGGACAGGAGGACGGGGAGCTGTTTTTT. It is translated as CASRGQEDGELFF.

The rearrangement uses TRBV18 and TRBJ2-2; possible D gene TRBD1, 6 bases. The CDR3 contains 14 residues. V was pared by 6 bases and J by 0 bases, with 8 bases between. Germline loops: CDR1 KGHSH, CDR2 LQKENI. CDR3 DNA: TGTGCCAGCTCGGGGACAACGAACACCGGGGAGCTGTTTTTT. It specifies CASSGTTNTGELFF.

The chain couples TRBV10-3 to TRBJ1-3; weak D call: TRBD1 (6 bases). The CDR3 length is 15 residues. Per germline, CDR1 ENHRY and CDR2 SYGVKD. V was shortened by 7 bases and J by 0 bases, with 13 bases between the two germline ends. The CDR3 sequence: CAITAQGFSGNTIYF. The CDR3 coding sequence is TGTGCCATCACTGCACAGGGATTCTCTGGAAACACCATATATTTT.

This clone was counted a single time. A read error may account for a junction end that differs from germline. This rearrangement joins TRBV18 to TRBJ1-6, with 9 bases matching TRBD1. The CDR3 consists of 19 residues. Per germline, CDR1 KGHSH and CDR2 LQKENI. Here the CDR3 reads CASSRTGPGQGSDNSPLHF. In nucleotides, the CDR3 is TGTGCCAGCTCACGCACAGGACCGGGACAGGGCTCCGATAATTCACCCCTCCACTTT.

V is TRBV4-2 and J is TRBJ2-3; 9 bases are a match to TRBD2. Germline loops: CDR1 LGHNA, CDR2 YNFKEQ. This CDR3 has 17 residues. V shed 2 bases and J 5 bases; nucleotides not matched to a gene: 11. The CDR3 loop reads CASSQHIQRGALDTQYF. The DNA for the CDR3 is TGTGCCAGCAGCCAACATATTCAGCGGGGGGCCTTAGATACGCAGTATTTT.

The genes are TRBV2 and TRBJ1-2; 8 nucleotides align to TRBD1. The ends lost 4 bases at V and 5 bases at J; junction bases unmatched: 6. The germline gives CDR1 SNHLY, CDR2 FYNNEI. The CDR3 loop spans 14 amino acids. The CDR3 nucleotides are TGTGCCAGCAGTGGTGGTCGGACAGGGTATGGCTACACCTTC. Translated: CASSGGRTGYGYTF.

The chain combines TRBV2 with TRBJ2-7, with D possibly matching TRBD1 (5 bases). CDR1 is SNHLY, CDR2 FYNNEI, per germline. This CDR3 is 13 amino acids long. The V end lost 4 bases, the J end lost 3 bases, and 10 bases lay between the germline ends. The CDR3 DNA reads as TGTGCCAGCAGTGGAACAGGAATCTACGAGCAGTACTTC. Translation gives CASSGTGIYEQYF.

In DNA form, the CDR3 reads TGTGCCTGGTCTCAGGGAGGGGGTTGGACCGGGGAGCTGTTTTTT. Protein product: CAWSQGGGWTGELFF. The genes are TRBV30 and TRBJ2-2; maybe TRBD2 (7 bases). The length of the CDR3 is 15 residues. With 5 bases removed from V and 5 bases from J, the gap between germline ends came to 18 bases. Germline V gene sequence: CDR1 GTSNPN, CDR2 SVGIG (reference sequence).

This chain connects TRBV3-1 (or the pseudogene TRBV3-2) to TRBJ2-1, with a weak D call TRBD1 (5 bases). V lost 3 bases and J lost 6, with 9 bases in between. Germline CDR1 reads LGHDT; CDR2 reads YNNKEL (reference sequence). The CDR3 runs to 13 residues. CDR3 sequence (DNA): TGTGCCAGCAGCCATAGGACACCCAATGAGCAGTTCTTC. Amino acid sequence: CASSHRTPNEQFF.

This clone showed up just once. The gene calls are TRBV28 and TRBJ1-4, with D maybe TRBD1 (6 bases). CDR3 size: 17 residues. Trimming took 4 bases from V and 3 from J, leaving 18 bases between them. Germline CDR1 and CDR2: MDHEN and SYDVKM. For the CDR3, the DNA is TGTGCCAGCAGTTCCCTAAGGGGCAGGGGAGCTAATGAAAAACTGTTTTTT. Its protein product is CASSSLRGRGANEKLFF. Full variable domain (missing parts from reference TRBV28 and TRBJ1-4): DVKVTQSSRYLVKRTGEKVFLECVQDMDHENMFWYRQDPGLGLRLIYFSYDVKMKEKGDIPEGYSVSREKKERFSLILESASTNQTSMYLCASSSLRGRGANEKLFFGSGTQLSVL.

This clone was detected only a few times. The chain links TRBV6-5 to TRBJ1-5, with 7 bases aligning to TRBD1. Germline V gene data show CDR1 as MNHEY and CDR2 as SVGAGI. The CDR3 length is 14 residues. V lost 7 bases, J lost 6 bases, and 9 bases stayed unmatched. This CDR3 is CASNTGAGGQPQHF. The CDR3 DNA follows: TGTGCCAGCAACACCGGGGCAGGGGGTCAGCCCCAGCATTTT.

This clone has just one count. V and J are TRBV5-1 and TRBJ2-1; a weak D match, TRBD2 (5 bases). From germline, CDR1 is SGHRS and CDR2 YFSETQ. The ends were cut back, 1 base at V and 9 bases at J, with 8 bases in the middle. The CDR3 sequence is 12 residues long. CDR3 sequence: CASSLSAAEQFF. The CDR3, as DNA: TGCGCCAGCAGCTTGTCAGCGGCTGAGCAGTTCTTC.

The CDR3 DNA follows: TGTGCCAGCAGTGAAAGACCCCTCTCCAGGGAGCAGTACTTC. This translates into CASSERPLSREQYF. The chain carries TRBV6-1 and TRBJ2-7; D gene uncertain. V was pared by 2 bases and J by 7 bases, with 15 bases between. The CDR3 has 14 residues. The V gene's germline CDR1 is MNHNS and CDR2 SASEGT.